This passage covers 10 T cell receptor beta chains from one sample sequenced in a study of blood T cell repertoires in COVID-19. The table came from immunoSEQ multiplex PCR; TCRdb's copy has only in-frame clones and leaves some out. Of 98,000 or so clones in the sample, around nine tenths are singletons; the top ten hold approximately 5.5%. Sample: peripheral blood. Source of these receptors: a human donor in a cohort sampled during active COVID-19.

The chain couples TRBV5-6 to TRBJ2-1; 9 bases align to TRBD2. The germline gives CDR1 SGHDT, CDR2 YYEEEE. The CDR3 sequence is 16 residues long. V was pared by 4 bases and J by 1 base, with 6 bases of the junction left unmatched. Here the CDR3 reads CASSGATSGSYNEQFF. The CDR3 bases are TGTGCCAGCAGCGGAGCGACTAGCGGTTCCTACAATGAGCAGTTCTTC.

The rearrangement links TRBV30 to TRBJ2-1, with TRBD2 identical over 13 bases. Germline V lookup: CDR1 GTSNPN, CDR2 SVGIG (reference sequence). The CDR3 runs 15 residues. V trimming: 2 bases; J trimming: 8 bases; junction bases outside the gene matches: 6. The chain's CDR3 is CAWSLTSGRTDEQFF. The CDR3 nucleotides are TGTGCCTGGAGTCTGACTAGCGGGAGGACGGATGAGCAGTTCTTC.

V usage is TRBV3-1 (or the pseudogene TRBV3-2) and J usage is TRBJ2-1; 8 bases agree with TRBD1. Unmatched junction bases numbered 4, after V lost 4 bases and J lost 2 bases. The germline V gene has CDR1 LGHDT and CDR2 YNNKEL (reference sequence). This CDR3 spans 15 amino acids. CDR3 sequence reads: CASSPPGQAYNEQFF. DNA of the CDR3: TGTGCCAGCAGCCCCCCGGGACAGGCCTACAATGAGCAGTTCTTC.

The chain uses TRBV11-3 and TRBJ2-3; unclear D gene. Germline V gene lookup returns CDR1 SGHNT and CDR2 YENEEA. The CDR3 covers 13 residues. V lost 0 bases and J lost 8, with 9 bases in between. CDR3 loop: CASSLEFTRTQYF. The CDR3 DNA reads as TGTGCCAGCAGCTTAGAATTTACGCGTACGCAGTATTTT.

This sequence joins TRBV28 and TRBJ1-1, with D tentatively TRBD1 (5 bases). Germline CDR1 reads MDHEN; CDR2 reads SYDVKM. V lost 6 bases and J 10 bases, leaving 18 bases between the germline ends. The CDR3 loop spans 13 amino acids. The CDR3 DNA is TGTGCCAGCAGAAAAGACAGACTTAACTCAGCTTTCTTT. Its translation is CASRKDRLNSAFF.

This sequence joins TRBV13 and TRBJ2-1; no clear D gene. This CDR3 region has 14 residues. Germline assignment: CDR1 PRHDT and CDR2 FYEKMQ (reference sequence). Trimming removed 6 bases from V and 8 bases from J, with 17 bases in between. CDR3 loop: CASSFSSRYDEQFF. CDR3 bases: TGTGCCAGCAGTTTTAGCTCCCGGTACGATGAGCAGTTCTTC.

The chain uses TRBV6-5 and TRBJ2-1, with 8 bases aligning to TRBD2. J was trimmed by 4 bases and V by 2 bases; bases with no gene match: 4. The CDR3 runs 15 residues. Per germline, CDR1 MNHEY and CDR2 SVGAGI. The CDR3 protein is CASSYRQRGYNEQFF. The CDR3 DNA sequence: TGTGCCAGCAGTTACCGCCAGCGGGGGTACAATGAGCAGTTCTTC.

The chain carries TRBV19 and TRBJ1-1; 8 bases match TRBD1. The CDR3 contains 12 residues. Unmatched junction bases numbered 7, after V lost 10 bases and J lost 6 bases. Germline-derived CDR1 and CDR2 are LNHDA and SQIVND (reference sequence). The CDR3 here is CATRTGTPEAFF. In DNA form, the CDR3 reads TGTGCCACCAGGACAGGGACCCCTGAAGCTTTCTTT.

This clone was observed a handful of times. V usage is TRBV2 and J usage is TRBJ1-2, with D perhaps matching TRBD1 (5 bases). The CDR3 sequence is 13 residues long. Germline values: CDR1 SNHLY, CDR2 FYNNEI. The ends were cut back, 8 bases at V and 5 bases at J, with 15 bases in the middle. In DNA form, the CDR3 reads TGTGCCAGCGGGAAAGATGGGGGGTATGGCTACACCTTC. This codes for CASGKDGGYGYTF.

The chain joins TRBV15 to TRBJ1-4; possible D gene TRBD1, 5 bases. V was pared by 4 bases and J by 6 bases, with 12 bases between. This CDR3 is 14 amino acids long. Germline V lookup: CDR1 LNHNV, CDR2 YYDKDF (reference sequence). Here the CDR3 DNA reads TGTGCCACCAGCATCAGGAGGGACGATGAAAAACTGTTTTTT. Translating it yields CATSIRRDDEKLFF.